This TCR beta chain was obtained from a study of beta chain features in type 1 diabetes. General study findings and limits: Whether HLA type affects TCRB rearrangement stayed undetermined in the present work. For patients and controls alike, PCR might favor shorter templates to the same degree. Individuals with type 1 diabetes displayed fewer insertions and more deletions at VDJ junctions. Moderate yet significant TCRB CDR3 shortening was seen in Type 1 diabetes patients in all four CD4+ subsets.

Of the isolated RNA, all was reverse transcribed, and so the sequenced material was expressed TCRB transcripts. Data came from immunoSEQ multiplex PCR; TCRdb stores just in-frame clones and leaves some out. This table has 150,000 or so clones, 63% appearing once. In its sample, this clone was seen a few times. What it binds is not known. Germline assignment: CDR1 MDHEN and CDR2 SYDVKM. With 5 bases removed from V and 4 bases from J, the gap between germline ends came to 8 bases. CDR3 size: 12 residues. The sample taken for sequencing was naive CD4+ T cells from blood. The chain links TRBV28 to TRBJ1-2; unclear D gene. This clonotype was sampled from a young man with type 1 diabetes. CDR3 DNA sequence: TGTGCCAGCAGTCGGGCGAGCTATGGCTACACCTTC. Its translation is CASSRASYGYTF.